The 18 T cell receptor beta chains given below trace back to one sample, sequenced in a study of blood T cell repertoires in COVID-19 (dated by TCRdb to 2018 to 2021). Receptors were amplified or captured by the immunoSEQ multiplex PCR assay. TCRdb obtained this table from immuneACCESS and retained in-frame rearrangements with V and J assigned. These tables miss some clones; where compared with another copy, unresolved V genes account for less than half of the shortfall, and the remainder is unexplained. The sample has about 210,000 clones on record, 65% to 85% of them singletons. More than 8% of the sample comes from the top ten. Sequences were obtained from peripheral blood. The receptor source for this set is a woman in her forties or fifties with acute or convalescent COVID-19.

The CDR3 DNA reads TGTGCCAGCAGTTACTATAACACCGGGGAGCTGTTTTTT. Its translation is CASSYYNTGELFF. The J gene is TRBJ2-2, the V gene TRBV14; D not resolved. The V end was cut by 6 bases, the J end by 2 bases, with 7 bases between. CDR3 length equals 13 residues. CDR1 and CDR2 from the germline V gene are SGHDN and FVKESK.

The chain recombines TRBV28 with TRBJ1-2, with a tentative D call TRBD1 (5 bases). CDR1 MDHEN and CDR2 SYDVKM come from the germline V gene. The CDR3 consists of 15 residues. Trimming removed 4 bases at V and 2 bases at J, with 14 bases between. CDR3 DNA: TGTGCCAGCAGTTCCCAGGGAGGGTACAACTATGGCTACACCTTC. Amino acid sequence: CASSSQGGYNYGYTF.

The chain links TRBV19 to TRBJ2-3; TRBD2 aligns across 9 bases. The CDR3 loop spans 16 amino acids. Germline loops: CDR1 LNHDA, CDR2 SQIVND (reference sequence). With 8 bases clipped from V and 2 bases from J, the junction kept 11 bases outside the gene matches. CDR3 in amino acids: CASQTYSGSVTDTQYF. The DNA of the CDR3 is TGTGCCAGTCAAACTTATAGCGGGAGTGTCACAGATACGCAGTATTTT.

This chain uses TRBV6-6 with TRBJ2-7; possibly TRBD2 for D (6 bases). Germline lookup yields CDR1 MNHNY and CDR2 SVGAGI (reference sequence). V was pared by 7 bases and J by 3 bases, with 22 bases between. CDR3 size: 16 residues. CDR3 nucleotide sequence: TGTGCCAGCACTCGATTAGCGGATCCTTTGAACTACGAGCAGTACTTC. Encoded protein: CASTRLADPLNYEQYF.

This CDR3 is CATSGQAGRYNEQFF. For the CDR3, the DNA is TGTGCCACCTCTGGACAGGCCGGACGGTACAATGAGCAGTTCTTC. The chain has TRBV3-1 (or the pseudogene TRBV3-2) and TRBJ2-1, with 7 bases fitting TRBD1. CDR3 length equals 15 residues. After removal of 10 bases from V and 4 bases from J, the junction contained 13 bases not matched to a gene. The germline V gene has CDR1 LGHDT and CDR2 YNNKEL (reference sequence).

This clone was seen just once. The chain uses TRBV7-9 and TRBJ1-1, with D uncertain. The V and J ends lost 6 bases and 5 bases respectively, with 16 bases between them. This CDR3 has 14 amino acids. Germline V gene lookup returns CDR1 SEHNR and CDR2 FQNEAQ (reference sequence). CDR3 protein: CASRSRGSNTEAFF. CDR3 coding DNA: TGTGCCAGCAGATCTCGAGGCAGTAATACTGAAGCTTTCTTT. Variable domain in full (rest from reference TRBV7-9 and TRBJ1-1): DTGVSQNPRHKITKRGQNVTFRCDPISEHNRLYWYRQTLGQGPEFLTYFQNEAQLEKSRLLSDRFSAERPKGSFSTLEIQRTEQGDSAMYLCASRSRGSNTEAFFGQGTRLTVV.

This clone was observed a few times. The chain joins TRBV27 to TRBJ1-3; D unresolved. CDR1 is MNHEY and CDR2 is SMNVEV in the germline V gene (reference sequence). This CDR3 spans 16 amino acids. The V end was cut by 5 bases, the J end by 1 base, with 15 bases between. As DNA, the CDR3 is TGTGCCAGCAGTCCCTCCGGCGGATTTTCTGGAAACACCATATATTTT. This sequence encodes CASSPSGGFSGNTIYF.

In nucleotides, the CDR3 is TGTGCCAGCAGCGTGGAGGGTAGCGGGGTAAGACAAGAGACCCAGTACTTC. Amino acids: CASSVEGSGVRQETQYF. The chain has TRBV5-4 and TRBJ2-5, with TRBD2 matching 8 bases. CDR1 is SGHNT, CDR2 YYREEE, per germline (reference sequence). The trim removed 4 bases at V and 2 bases at J, leaving 13 bases unmatched. The CDR3 totals 17 residues.

The J gene is TRBJ1-2, the V gene TRBV5-5, with D maybe TRBD1 (5 bases). The CDR3 spans 15 residues. Trimming shortened V by 0 bases and J by 4 bases, and 13 bases separated the two germline ends. Germline V gene lookup returns CDR1 SGHKS and CDR2 YYEKEE (reference sequence). The chain's CDR3 is CASSLEMGRGYGYTF. The CDR3 nucleotides are TGTGCCAGCAGCTTGGAGATGGGGCGCGGCTATGGCTACACCTTC.

Of note for this clone: Because the CDR3 is missing its conserved closing phenylalanine or tryptophan, this is likely a read error. The DNA is left out, because the CDR3 cannot be placed on it with certainty; the CDR3 is given as TCRdb lists it. The chain couples TRBV28 to TRBJ1-2; whether TRBD1, the table's D call, matches the DNA was not checked. Looked up from germline, CDR1 is MDHEN and CDR2 is SYDVKM. The CDR3 comprises 12 residues, both ends counted. The CDR3 reads CASSLTGRNSAL.

The rearrangement uses TRBV14 and TRBJ1-1, with TRBD1 matching 8 bases. The ends lost 4 bases at V and 1 base at J; junction bases unmatched: 8. CDR1 and CDR2 from the germline V gene are SGHDN and FVKESK. This CDR3 spans 16 amino acids. CDR3 loop: CASSPRQGSSNTEAFF. The CDR3 region has the DNA TGTGCCAGCAGCCCTCGACAGGGGTCGTCGAACACTGAAGCTTTCTTT.

V usage is TRBV7-2 and J usage is TRBJ2-4, with 12 bases fitting TRBD2. Trimming removed 5 bases from V and 2 bases from J; junction bases left unmatched: 13. Per the germline V gene, CDR1 is SGHTA and CDR2 is FQGNSA. This CDR3 comprises 19 residues. This chain's CDR3 is CASSRGVTSGRESKNIQYF. The DNA of the CDR3 is TGTGCCAGCAGCCGGGGGGTGACTAGCGGGAGAGAATCCAAAAACATTCAGTACTTC.

The CDR3 DNA reads TGCGCCAGCAGCTCGCCCCCGACTAGCGGGAGAAATGAGCAGTTCTTC. Translated, it gives CASSSPPTSGRNEQFF. The chain links TRBV5-1 to TRBJ2-1; the match to TRBD2 covers 12 bases. The CDR3 has 16 amino acids. Germline assignment: CDR1 SGHRS and CDR2 YFSETQ. With V trimmed by 3 bases and J by 7 bases, 8 bases remained unmatched. Supplemented by reference TRBV5-1 and TRBJ2-1, the full variable domain reads KAGVTQTPRYLIKTRGQQVTLSCSPISGHRSVSWYQQTPGQGLQFLFEYFSETQRNKGNFPGRFSGRQFSNSRSEMNVSTLELGDSALYLCASSSPPTSGRNEQFFGPGTRLTVL.

V is TRBV20-1 and J is TRBJ2-7; D is uncertain. Germline V gives CDR1 DFQATT, CDR2 SNEGSKA (reference sequence). Trimming pared 2 bases from V and 3 bases from J, leaving 5 bases between. The CDR3 has 11 amino acids. In DNA form, the CDR3 reads TGCAGTGCTAGACAGGACTACGAGCAGTACTTC. This sequence encodes CSARQDYEQYF.

CDR3 protein: CATSRVGQSYEQYF. The CDR3 DNA reads TGTGCCACCAGCAGAGTCGGACAGTCGTACGAGCAGTACTTC. The chain carries TRBV15 and TRBJ2-7, with D tentatively TRBD1 (6 bases). Trimming removed 1 base at V and 4 bases at J, with 11 bases between. Per germline, CDR1 LNHNV and CDR2 YYDKDF (reference sequence). The CDR3 is 14 amino acids.

V usage is TRBV3-1 (or the pseudogene TRBV3-2) and J usage is TRBJ1-6; TRBD1 matches 7 bases. In germline, CDR1 is LGHDT, CDR2 YNNKEL (reference sequence). The V segment lost 0 bases and the J segment 3 bases; nucleotides outside the gene matches: 5. CDR3 length equals 17 residues. This CDR3 is CASSQDIGGFYNSPLHF. Here the CDR3 DNA reads TGTGCCAGCAGCCAAGATATAGGGGGCTTCTATAATTCACCCCTCCACTTT.

In DNA form, the CDR3 reads TGTGCCAGCAGCGACCGGGACACCTCCTACGAGCAGTACTTC. Protein sequence: CASSDRDTSYEQYF. The chain employs TRBV9 and TRBJ2-7, with D possibly being TRBD1 (6 bases). The ends were cut back, 3 bases at V and 0 bases at J, with 10 bases in the middle. Germline V gives CDR1 SGDLS, CDR2 YYNGEE. This CDR3 region has 14 residues. Variable domain in full (rest from reference TRBV9 and TRBJ2-7): DSGVTQTPKHLITATGQRVTLRCSPRSGDLSVYWYQQSLDQGLQFLIQYYNGEERAKGNILERFSAQQFPDLHSELNLSSLELGDSALYFCASSDRDTSYEQYFGPGTRLTVT.

As DNA, the CDR3 is TGCGCCAGCAGCCAAGATTCCGATAGCGGGGACGAGCAGTACTTC. Its translation: CASSQDSDSGDEQYF. The chain employs TRBV4-1 and TRBJ2-7; 8 bases agree with TRBD2. The CDR3 length is 15 residues. With V trimmed by 0 bases and J by 5 bases, 6 bases remained unmatched. The germline V gene encodes CDR1 MGHRA and CDR2 YSYEKL.